The rows below give T cell receptor beta chains drawn from one sample of a study of PD-1 blockade in classical Hodgkin lymphoma. Measured with immunoSEQ multiplex PCR; TCRdb has only the in-frame clones, and not every one. Among tens of thousands of clones, 89% were seen once, and the ten largest hold about 11%. This specimen consisted of peripheral blood mononuclear cells (PBMCs), obtained before the second cycle of nivolumab. These receptors originate from a human donor with classical Hodgkin lymphoma. Both conserved end residues are part of each CDR3. D genes are given only for firm matches. Some rows have no size entry. The others give once, few or many, or a class for an expanded clone.

size | D | J | V | CDR3 | DNA
NA | NA | TRBJ2-3 | TRBV14 | CASSQSQDRGDTQYF | TGTGCCAGCAGCCAAAGTCAGGATCGCGGAGATACGCAGTATTTT
NA | NA | TRBJ1-2 | TRBV23-1 | CASSLRREWGYTF | TGCGCCAGCAGTCTGCGGAGGGAGTGGGGCTACACCTTC
NA | NA | TRBJ1-5 | TRBV28 | CASSLQRAGAPVGNQPQHF | TGTGCCAGCAGCCTCCAGCGGGCTGGGGCCCCGGTTGGCAATCAGCCCCAGCATTTT
NA | NA | TRBJ2-5 | TRBV7-9 | CASSIQETQYF | TGTGCCAGCAGCATCCAAGAGACCCAGTACTTC
NA | NA | TRBJ2-1 | TRBV6-5 | CASSFTGRVPYNEQFF | TGTGCCAGCAGTTTTACGGGGCGGGTTCCCTACAATGAGCAGTTCTTC
NA | NA | TRBJ2-3 | TRBV30 | CAWNDQGPTDTQYF | TGTGCCTGGAATGATCAGGGGCCGACAGATACGCAGTATTTT
NA | NA | TRBJ1-2 | TRBV28 | CASNDPGVGGYTF | TGTGCCAGCAATGATCCGGGGGTGGGTGGCTACACCTTC
NA | NA | TRBJ2-1 | TRBV6-6 | CASSYALVEQFF | TGTGCCAGCAGTTACGCCCTTGTTGAGCAGTTCTTC
NA | TRBD2 | TRBJ2-7 | TRBV27 | CASSVLKGTSGSYEQYF | TGTGCCAGCAGTGTACTTAAGGGGACTAGCGGGTCCTACGAGCAGTACTTC
NA | NA | TRBJ2-5 | TRBV4-1 | CASSQGDTEETQYF | TGCGCCAGCAGCCAAGGGGACACAGAAGAGACCCAGTACTTC
NA | TRBD1 | TRBJ1-2 | TRBV28 | CASSGTGVRYGYTF | TGTGCCAGCAGCGGGACAGGGGTACGCTATGGCTACACCTTC
NA | NA | TRBJ2-7 | TRBV9 | CASSVGTGAYEQYF | TGTGCCAGCAGCGTGGGGACGGGAGCCTACGAGCAGTACTTC
NA | TRBD2 | TRBJ2-2 | TRBV18 | CASSPPLAGNTGELFF | TGTGCCAGCTCACCTCCGCTAGCGGGGAACACCGGGGAGCTGTTTTTT
NA | TRBD2 | TRBJ2-2 | TRBV4-1 | CASSTPKRGGYGGELFF | TGCGCCAGCAGCACCCCTAAGCGGGGGGGCTATGGCGGGGAGCTGTTTTTT
NA | TRBD2 | TRBJ2-2 | TRBV12-5 | CASGGGLANTGELFF | TGTGCTAGTGGGGGCGGACTAGCGAACACCGGGGAGCTGTTTTTT
NA | TRBD2 | TRBJ2-5 | TRBV2 | CASSGSSGVKTQYF | TGTGCCAGCAGTGGCAGTAGCGGGGTGAAGACCCAGTACTTC
NA | NA | TRBJ2-3 | TRBV4-2 | CASSQMSSGSTQYF | TGTGCCAGCAGCCAGATGTCCTCGGGGTCAACGCAGTATTTT
NA | TRBD1 | TRBJ2-7 | TRBV6-5 | CASRPNRDRSIKQYF | TGTGCCAGCAGACCCAACCGGGACAGATCCATCAAGCAGTACTTC
NA | TRBD1 | TRBJ2-7 | TRBV5-1 | CASSDRGAGYEQYF | TGCGCCAGCAGCGACAGGGGAGCTGGCTACGAGCAGTACTTC
few | NA | TRBJ1-2 | TRBV18 | CASSPDRNYGYTF | TGTGCCAGCTCACCGGACAGAAACTATGGCTACACCTTC
NA | NA | TRBJ1-3 | TRBV5-1 | CASSLGQSGNTIYF | TGCGCCAGCAGCTTGGGACAGTCTGGAAACACCATATATTTT
NA | NA | TRBJ1-1 | TRBV28 | CASTPSGKGTEAFF | TGTGCCAGCACTCCTTCAGGGAAGGGCACTGAAGCTTTCTTT
NA | NA | TRBJ1-3 | TRBV10-2 | CASSLEGDGNTIYF | TGCGCCAGCAGCCTGGAGGGAGATGGAAACACCATATATTTT
NA | TRBD1 | TRBJ2-7 | TRBV2 | CASSRQGSYEQYF | TGTGCCAGCAGTCGACAGGGGTCCTACGAGCAGTACTTC
NA | NA | TRBJ2-7 | TRBV4-1 | CASSQVAFGTAYEQYF | TGCGCCAGCAGCCAAGTTGCCTTCGGGACCGCCTACGAGCAGTACTTC
NA | TRBD1 | TRBJ2-3 | TRBV18 | CASSTSGTGGADTQYF | TGTGCCAGCTCAACGTCAGGGACAGGGGGCGCAGATACGCAGTATTTT
once | NA | TRBJ1-2 | TRBV2 | CASSVGAPYGYTF | TGTGCCAGCAGTGTGGGGGCGCCCTATGGCTACACCTTC
NA | TRBD2 | TRBJ2-1 | TRBV9 | CASSGPGLAGKGEQFF | TGTGCCAGCAGCGGTCCGGGACTAGCGGGAAAGGGTGAGCAGTTCTTC
NA | NA | TRBJ2-5 | TRBV5-1 | CASSFLAYEETQYF | TGCGCCAGCAGCTTTTTGGCCTATGAAGAGACCCAGTACTTC
NA | NA | TRBJ1-5 | TRBV19 | CASSIGGSTYQPQHF | TGTGCCAGTAGTATAGGTGGCAGTACCTATCAGCCCCAGCATTTT
NA | NA | TRBJ2-2 | TRBV7-2 | CASSLVEAGELFF | TGTGCCAGCAGCTTAGTAGAGGCCGGGGAGCTGTTTTTT
NA | NA | TRBJ1-1 | TRBV29-1 | CSVTMGRLNTEAFF | TGCAGCGTTACAATGGGGAGATTGAACACTGAAGCTTTCTTT
NA | NA | TRBJ1-1 | TRBV27 | CASSLTSYREAFF | TGTGCCAGCAGTTTAACGAGCTACCGAGAAGCTTTCTTT
NA | TRBD2 | TRBJ2-7 | TRBV18 | CASSPRLAGGAGEQYF | TGTGCCAGCTCACCTCGGCTAGCGGGAGGAGCGGGAGAGCAGTACTTC
NA | TRBD2 | TRBJ2-1 | TRBV5-6 | CASSLGLAGGYEQFF | TGTGCCAGCAGCTTGGGACTAGCGGGAGGCTATGAGCAGTTCTTC
NA | NA | TRBJ2-3 | TRBV21-1 | CASSKAAGETDTQYF | TGTGCCAGCAGCAAAGCGGCGGGGGAGACAGATACGCAGTATTTT
NA | TRBD2 | TRBJ2-2 | TRBV28 | CASSLWTSGTGELFF | TGTGCCAGCAGTTTGTGGACTAGCGGGACCGGGGAGCTGTTTTTT
NA | NA | TRBJ2-3 | TRBV27 | CASIGRYTDTQYF | TGTGCCAGCATCGGGCGGTACACAGATACGCAGTATTTT
NA | TRBD1 | TRBJ2-7 | TRBV6-1 | CASKIKAGGSYEQYF | TGTGCCAGCAAAATAAAGGCAGGGGGCTCCTACGAGCAGTACTTC
NA | TRBD2 | TRBJ2-3 | TRBV14 | CASSQALAGVGDTQYF | TGTGCCAGCAGCCAAGCCCTAGCGGGAGTAGGAGATACGCAGTATTTT
NA | NA | TRBJ2-7 | TRBV12-2 | CASRLADTSGATYEQYF | TGTGCAAGTCGCTTAGCGGACACTAGCGGGGCTACCTACGAGCAGTACTTC
NA | NA | TRBJ2-7 | TRBV13 | CASSPRTELNYEQYF | TGTGCCAGCAGCCCTAGGACGGAGTTGAACTACGAGCAGTACTTC
NA | NA | TRBJ2-7 | TRBV30 | CAWNLGLYYEQYF | TGTGCCTGGAACCTCGGCCTTTACTACGAGCAGTACTTC
NA | NA | TRBJ2-1 | TRBV7-8 | CASSLAWGLSGNEQFF | TGTGCCAGCAGCTTAGCGTGGGGTCTTTCAGGCAATGAGCAGTTCTTC
NA | TRBD2 | TRBJ2-3 | TRBV7-6 | CASSERTSPGLTDTQYF | TGTGCCAGCAGCGAAAGGACTAGCCCGGGGCTCACAGATACGCAGTATTTT
NA | NA | TRBJ2-7 | TRBV28 | CASSLPGYEQYF | TGTGCCAGCAGTTTACCGGGCTACGAGCAGTACTTC
NA | NA | TRBJ2-7 | TRBV28 | CASSLDGELYEQYF | TGTGCCAGCAGTTTAGACGGGGAACTCTACGAGCAGTACTTC
NA | NA | TRBJ2-1 | TRBV4-1 | CASSQVVGGSYNEQFF | TGCGCCAGCAGCCAAGTGGTGGGAGGCTCCTACAATGAGCAGTTCTTC
NA | TRBD2 | TRBJ2-7 | TRBV28 | CASSLGAGENYEQYF | TGTGCCAGCAGTTTGGGAGCGGGAGAAAATTACGAGCAGTACTTC
NA | TRBD2 | TRBJ2-1 | TRBV6-5 | CASSLAGGDNEQFF | TGTGCCAGCAGTTTAGCGGGAGGGGACAATGAGCAGTTCTTC
once | NA | TRBJ2-1 | TRBV11-2 | CASSFTATEQFF | TGTGCCAGCAGCTTTACCGCGACTGAGCAGTTCTTC
NA | TRBD2 | TRBJ2-5 | TRBV27 | CASSPGTTAQETQYF | TGTGCCAGCAGTCCGGGGACTACCGCTCAAGAGACCCAGTACTTC